This T cell receptor beta chain was retrieved from a study of T cell repertoires in cytomegalovirus infection. Overall study: CMV infection together with matching HLA type was indicated by public TCR beta signatures. Findings and caveats of the study: HLA-C-restricted CMV clonotypes gave the most frequent clonotype in two of eight donors.

The table lists this clonotype with many counts. Its matching antigen is unknown. TCRdb re-analysed the reads in MiXCR, keeping a single row per CDR3 protein. The repertoire holds roughly 200,000 distinct CDR3 sequences, with about 39% as singletons. The material sequenced was CD8+ T cells from cultured PBMCs, taken from culture after CMV antigen stimulation. The sequence was collected from a human donor in good health (CMV status not recorded). Some clones in this sample may be carry-over from other donors' samples.

The CDR3 DNA sequence: TGTGCCAGCTCACCACCGGAACAGGCAGGCTACACCTTC. Protein sequence: CASSPPEQAGYTF. The V gene is TRBV18, the J gene TRBJ1-2, with TRBD1 as a possible D gene (5 bases). Trimming left V 0 bases short and J 8 bases short, with 10 bases between. The CDR3 length is 13 residues. Germline lookup yields CDR1 KGHSH and CDR2 LQKENI.